A selection of T cell receptor beta chains follows, all from one sample in a study of T-cell memory formation after mild COVID-19. TCRdb ran MiXCR on the 5' RACE reads and lists one entry per CDR3 protein. The profile shows hundreds of thousands of distinct CDR3 sequences, roughly 14% of them singletons. The specimen was PBMCs or a T cell subset sorted from them (not recorded which). These receptors were taken from an adult woman who had mild COVID-19 (a few samples of this study predate the infection). Cell type and time point are not known. The conserved cysteine and the conserved F or W are not part of the CDR3 here. Each record gives: V gene, J gene, CDR3 length, clone size, CDR3 protein. Size values are once, few and many counts, or a class for expanded clones, and some rows have none.

V gene: TRBV7-9; J gene: TRBJ2-7; CDR3 length: 13; clone size: many; CDR3 protein: ASSLAGTATYEQY
V gene: TRBV4-1; J gene: TRBJ1-2; CDR3 length: 12; clone size: many; CDR3 protein: ASSQEGQIYGYT
V gene: TRBV7-3; J gene: TRBJ2-3; CDR3 length: 16; clone size: few; CDR3 protein: ASSLRGTSGSGTDTQY
V gene: TRBV24-1; J gene: TRBJ2-1; CDR3 length: 14; clone size: -; CDR3 protein: ATSGGGSGGYNEQF
V gene: TRBV30; J gene: TRBJ2-3; CDR3 length: 11; clone size: -; CDR3 protein: AWSGLAGDTQY
V gene: TRBV10-3; J gene: TRBJ2-5; CDR3 length: 12; clone size: few; CDR3 protein: AISPGEGRETQY
V gene: TRBV11-2; J gene: TRBJ2-7; CDR3 length: 17; clone size: few; CDR3 protein: ASSPNRGGAGGTSYEQY
V gene: TRBV5-1; J gene: TRBJ2-7; CDR3 length: 12; clone size: -; CDR3 protein: ASSTSAGTYEQY
V gene: TRBV6-6; J gene: TRBJ1-3; CDR3 length: 16; clone size: -; CDR3 protein: ASKAPGVGQSSGNTIY
V gene: TRBV24-1; J gene: TRBJ2-1; CDR3 length: 14; clone size: few; CDR3 protein: ATSDLASGGADEQF
V gene: TRBV7-9; J gene: TRBJ1-1; CDR3 length: 11; clone size: few; CDR3 protein: ASREGERGEAF
V gene: TRBV20-1; J gene: TRBJ2-1; CDR3 length: 13; clone size: few; CDR3 protein: SASRDSATYNEQF
V gene: TRBV15; J gene: TRBJ2-1; CDR3 length: 9; clone size: few; CDR3 protein: ATAGQGRQF
V gene: TRBV5-5; J gene: TRBJ2-3; CDR3 length: 12; clone size: few; CDR3 protein: ASSLIANANTQY
V gene: TRBV15; J gene: TRBJ2-7; CDR3 length: 12; clone size: few; CDR3 protein: ATSRVAGRYEQY
V gene: TRBV24-1; J gene: TRBJ1-2; CDR3 length: 12; clone size: -; CDR3 protein: ATSDVTRLGGYT
V gene: TRBV4-1; J gene: TRBJ1-1; CDR3 length: 15; clone size: -; CDR3 protein: ASSQVGPSRAATEAF
V gene: TRBV20-1; J gene: TRBJ2-5; CDR3 length: 11; clone size: -; CDR3 protein: SATRQGPETQY
V gene: TRBV20-1; J gene: TRBJ2-5; CDR3 length: 10; clone size: few; CDR3 protein: SASENQETQY
V gene: TRBV15; J gene: TRBJ2-7; CDR3 length: 15; clone size: -; CDR3 protein: ATSREGVGGLSYEQY
V gene: TRBV7-6; J gene: TRBJ2-2; CDR3 length: 16; clone size: few; CDR3 protein: ASSLWGRGLADTGELF
V gene: TRBV3-1; J gene: TRBJ1-5; CDR3 length: 12; clone size: -; CDR3 protein: ASSQGRGNQPQH
V gene: TRBV9; J gene: TRBJ2-5; CDR3 length: 12; clone size: few; CDR3 protein: ASSVGRSQETQY
V gene: TRBV5-1; J gene: TRBJ2-7; CDR3 length: 14; clone size: few; CDR3 protein: ASSRTRDRGPYEQY
V gene: TRBV20-1; J gene: TRBJ2-1; CDR3 length: 14; clone size: few; CDR3 protein: SAREGASGRRNEQF
V gene: TRBV5-1; J gene: TRBJ2-3; CDR3 length: 12; clone size: -; CDR3 protein: ASSPTLGADTQY
V gene: TRBV28; J gene: TRBJ2-1; CDR3 length: 12; clone size: -; CDR3 protein: ASQGTGDYNEQF
V gene: TRBV20-1; J gene: TRBJ2-1; CDR3 length: 13; clone size: -; CDR3 protein: SASGRVHSYNEQF
V gene: TRBV18; J gene: TRBJ2-7; CDR3 length: 11; clone size: few; CDR3 protein: ASSPSAGVEQY
V gene: TRBV3-1; J gene: TRBJ2-5; CDR3 length: 11; clone size: -; CDR3 protein: ASSQPTQETQY
V gene: TRBV5-6; J gene: TRBJ2-7; CDR3 length: 13; clone size: few; CDR3 protein: ASSLWGRRPYEQY
V gene: TRBV20-1; J gene: TRBJ2-7; CDR3 length: 13; clone size: -; CDR3 protein: SARPSGKSSYEQY
V gene: TRBV11-3; J gene: TRBJ2-1; CDR3 length: 12; clone size: -; CDR3 protein: ASSSTGRGNEQF
V gene: TRBV30; J gene: TRBJ2-2; CDR3 length: 13; clone size: -; CDR3 protein: AWSLDRVKTGELF
V gene: TRBV11-2; J gene: TRBJ1-4; CDR3 length: 12; clone size: -; CDR3 protein: ASTPTSIDEKLF
V gene: TRBV30; J gene: TRBJ1-4; CDR3 length: 13; clone size: few; CDR3 protein: AWSVDRGRGEKLF
V gene: TRBV11-2; J gene: TRBJ2-7; CDR3 length: 12; clone size: -; CDR3 protein: ASSLADGPYEQY
V gene: TRBV29-1; J gene: TRBJ2-5; CDR3 length: 11; clone size: few; CDR3 protein: SVGLGRQETQY
V gene: TRBV27; J gene: TRBJ2-7; CDR3 length: 12; clone size: -; CDR3 protein: ASSHDRGPYEQY
V gene: TRBV12-3/TRBV12-4; J gene: TRBJ2-3; CDR3 length: 14; clone size: -; CDR3 protein: ASSFGGTASTDTQY
V gene: TRBV24-1; J gene: TRBJ2-5; CDR3 length: 12; clone size: -; CDR3 protein: ATSLTGGAKTQY
V gene: TRBV7-9; J gene: TRBJ2-3; CDR3 length: 14; clone size: -; CDR3 protein: ASSFRPGQTTDTQY
V gene: TRBV15; J gene: TRBJ2-2; CDR3 length: 12; clone size: -; CDR3 protein: ATHRGAGTGELF
V gene: TRBV12-3/TRBV12-4; J gene: TRBJ2-2; CDR3 length: 12; clone size: many; CDR3 protein: ASSFTGLTGELF
V gene: TRBV6-5; J gene: TRBJ1-1; CDR3 length: 12; clone size: -; CDR3 protein: ASTPTARSTEAF
V gene: TRBV5-5; J gene: TRBJ2-3; CDR3 length: 13; clone size: -; CDR3 protein: ASNPAGGRTDTQY
V gene: TRBV7-3; J gene: TRBJ1-2; CDR3 length: 12; clone size: many; CDR3 protein: ASSSSGGSGGYT
V gene: TRBV7-9; J gene: TRBJ1-1; CDR3 length: 12; clone size: few; CDR3 protein: ASSLEIPDTEAF
V gene: TRBV7-2; J gene: TRBJ2-5; CDR3 length: 10; clone size: -; CDR3 protein: ASSLGALAQY
V gene: TRBV10-3; J gene: TRBJ1-1; CDR3 length: 19; clone size: few; CDR3 protein: AISDRRGRQGGRGGVSEAF
V gene: TRBV24-1; J gene: TRBJ2-2; CDR3 length: 12; clone size: few; CDR3 protein: ATSGQGYTGELF
V gene: TRBV20-1; J gene: TRBJ2-1; CDR3 length: 12; clone size: -; CDR3 protein: SAIDGSRVREQF
V gene: TRBV27; J gene: TRBJ2-1; CDR3 length: 16; clone size: few; CDR3 protein: ASSPGQGAESSYNEQF